This is a list of T cell receptor beta chains from one sample in a study of vaccination and CD4 T cells after COVID-19. Each CDR3 protein is one row after TCRdb ran MiXCR on the PCR reads. The sample records roughly 25,000 distinct CDR3 sequences, around 30% being singletons. Their antigens remain unidentified. The sequences come from CD4+ T cells from blood, cultured in vitro, collected about 7 months after SARS-CoV-2 vaccination. All receptors derive from a human donor who had recovered from COVID-19. The CDR3 runs from the conserved cysteine through the conserved F or W. The order of the fields is clone size, V gene, D gene, J gene, CDR3 protein, CDR3 DNA. D genes are given only for firm matches. Only some rows state a clone size, as once, few, many or a class for expanded clones.

-,TRBV6-1,-,TRBJ2-5,CASLRRQTQETQYF,TGTGCCAGCCTACGGCGACAGACCCAAGAGACCCAGTACTTC
-,TRBV7-2,-,TRBJ2-7,CASRPLTGSGYEQYF,TGTGCCAGCCGCCCCCTGACGGGGAGTGGTTACGAGCAGTACTTC
-,TRBV7-2,-,TRBJ2-5,CASNPTGVGTQYF,TGTGCCAGCAACCCGACGGGAGTGGGGACCCAGTACTTC
-,TRBV15,-,TRBJ2-6,CATSRRISGANVLTF,TGTGCCACCAGCAGAAGGATCTCTGGGGCCAACGTCCTGACTTTC
-,TRBV27,TRBD1,TRBJ1-6,CASRGTGSNSPLHF,TGTGCCAGCAGGGGGACAGGGTCTAATTCACCCCTCCACTTT
-,TRBV2,-,TRBJ2-7,CASSEYREGEQYF,TGTGCCAGCAGTGAGTACAGGGAGGGCGAGCAGTACTTC
few,TRBV6-1,-,TRBJ1-1,CASRSQGNTEAFF,TGTGCCAGCAGGTCTCAAGGGAACACTGAAGCTTTCTTT
few,TRBV7-6,-,TRBJ2-1,CASSLHGDEQFF,TGTGCCAGCAGCTTACACGGGGATGAGCAGTTCTTC
-,TRBV28,-,TRBJ1-5,CASVRGVQGNQPQHF,TGTGCCAGCGTCCGGGGGGTTCAGGGTAATCAGCCCCAGCATTTT
few,TRBV29-1,-,TRBJ2-5,CSVEMRAQETQYF,TGCAGCGTTGAAATGCGAGCCCAAGAGACCCAGTACTTC
few,TRBV20-1,TRBD2,TRBJ2-3,CSARDIQASGSDTQYF,TGCAGTGCTAGAGATATTCAGGCTAGCGGCTCAGATACGCAGTATTTT
-,TRBV20-1,-,TRBJ2-2,CSATPWDANTGELFF,TGCAGTGCGACCCCCTGGGACGCGAACACCGGGGAGCTGTTTTTT
-,TRBV7-8,-,TRBJ2-7,CASSPLGYEQYF,TGTGCCAGCAGCCCCCTGGGGTACGAGCAGTACTTC
few,TRBV6-1,TRBD1,TRBJ1-6,CASSRGQQGSPLHF,TGTGCCAGCAGCCGGGGACAGCAAGGTTCACCCCTCCACTTT
-,TRBV12-3/TRBV12-4,-,TRBJ2-1,CASGSNSDEQFF,TGTGCCAGCGGGTCCAATTCGGATGAGCAGTTCTTC
-,TRBV20-1,TRBD2,TRBJ2-7,CSLDSGRVYEQYF,TGCAGTCTAGATAGCGGGAGAGTGTACGAGCAGTACTTC
-,TRBV7-9,-,TRBJ2-7,CAGSLDYEQYF,TGTGCCGGCAGCTTAGACTACGAGCAGTACTTC